Shown below are 22 T cell receptor beta chains from a single sample sequenced in a study of cytomegalovirus exposure and HLA in healthy donors. 13 Jbeta primers and 60 Vbeta primers were used for the PCR. Libraries were prepared by immunoSEQ multiplex PCR; TCRdb keeps only in-frame clonotypes and omits some of them. The repertoire holds around 92,000 clones, with more than 60% as singletons. Specimen: PBMCs. These receptors originate from a man between 60 and 75 years old in good health and CMV-seropositive.

V and J are TRBV7-9 and TRBJ1-1; 8 bases line up with TRBD1. This CDR3 comprises 14 residues. Germline V gene sequence: CDR1 SEHNR, CDR2 FQNEAQ (reference sequence). The ends lost 8 bases at V and 1 base at J; junction bases unmatched: 6. CDR3 bases: TGTGCCAGCGGACAGGGCAAGGGGAACACTGAAGCTTTCTTT. Protein product: CASGQGKGNTEAFF.

The chain carries TRBV4-1 and TRBJ1-4, with D possibly being TRBD1 (5 bases). From germline, CDR1 is MGHRA and CDR2 YSYEKL. V was cut by 2 bases and J by 0 bases, with 7 bases left in between. CDR3 length equals 15 residues. CDR3: CASSQHRSTNEKLFF. CDR3 bases: TGCGCCAGCAGCCAACACAGGTCAACTAATGAAAAACTGTTTTTT.

The chain links TRBV18 to TRBJ1-6; D ambiguous. Germline values: CDR1 KGHSH, CDR2 LQKENI. V was pared by 4 bases and J by 8 bases, with 9 bases between. This CDR3 is 13 amino acids long. CDR3 sequence (DNA): TGTGCCAGCTCACGAGCAATAGATTCACCCCTCCACTTT. Amino acid sequence: CASSRAIDSPLHF. Combining the CDR3 with reference TRBV18 and TRBJ1-6 gives the whole variable domain NAGVMQNPRHLVRRRGQEARLRCSPMKGHSHVYWYRQLPEEGLKFMVYLQKENIIDESGMPKERFSAEFPKEGPSILRIQQVVRGDSAAYFCASSRAIDSPLHFGNGTRLTVT.

This chain uses TRBV19 with TRBJ1-6, with TRBD1 identical over 7 bases. The CDR3 consists of 14 residues. Germline CDR1 reads LNHDA; CDR2 reads SQIVND (reference sequence). The junction had 3 bases not matched to a gene; V was cut back by 4 bases and J by 6 bases. The CDR3, as DNA: TGTGCCAGTAGTAGACAGGGCGGTAATTCACCCCTCCACTTT. Protein: CASSRQGGNSPLHF.

This clone was seen a few times. The rearrangement uses TRBV5-4 and TRBJ1-2; D is perhaps TRBD1 (6 bases). This CDR3 comprises 15 residues. Trimming cost V 0 bases and J 0 bases, with 9 bases left between them. In germline, CDR1 is SGHNT, CDR2 YYREEE (reference sequence). CDR3: CASSLVRGPNYGYTF. The CDR3, as DNA: TGTGCCAGCAGCTTGGTCAGGGGACCTAACTATGGCTACACCTTC.

The rearrangement uses TRBV5-8 and TRBJ2-7, with TRBD1 identical over 11 bases. CDR1 is SGHTS and CDR2 is YDEGEE in the germline V gene. The CDR3 runs 14 residues. J lost 4 bases, V lost 4 bases, and 4 bases had no gene match. CDR3 in amino acids: CASSPGTGGYEQYF. The CDR3 DNA is TGTGCCAGCAGCCCGGGGACAGGGGGGTACGAGCAGTACTTC.

This clone appeared a few times. This chain connects TRBV10-3 to TRBJ1-6, with TRBD1 matching over 7 bases. Unmatched junction bases numbered 6, after V lost 10 bases and J lost 6 bases. The CDR3 consists of 13 residues. CDR1 and CDR2 from the germline V gene are ENHRY and SYGVKD. The chain's CDR3 is CANRDSLNSPLHF. CDR3 DNA: TGTGCCAACCGGGACAGTCTTAATTCACCCCTCCACTTT.

This clone was counted a few times. The chain carries TRBV28 and TRBJ1-2; 9 bases match TRBD1. The CDR3 spans 15 residues. CDR1 and CDR2 (germline): MDHEN, SYDVKM. With V trimmed by 3 bases and J by 4 bases, 6 bases remained unmatched. The CDR3 is CASSFGDRVVYGYTF. The CDR3, as DNA: TGTGCCAGCAGTTTCGGGGACAGGGTAGTCTATGGCTACACCTTC.

The chain joins TRBV18 to TRBJ1-6; perhaps TRBD1 as D (5 bases). Germline V gene data show CDR1 as KGHSH and CDR2 as LQKENI. The CDR3 spans 14 residues. With 2 bases removed from V and 7 bases from J, the gap between germline ends came to 9 bases. This CDR3 is CASSPTGENSPLHF. CDR3 sequence (DNA): TGTGCCAGCTCACCAACGGGGGAAAATTCACCCCTCCACTTT. The whole variable domain, filled in from reference TRBV18 and TRBJ1-6, reads NAGVMQNPRHLVRRRGQEARLRCSPMKGHSHVYWYRQLPEEGLKFMVYLQKENIIDESGMPKERFSAEFPKEGPSILRIQQVVRGDSAAYFCASSPTGENSPLHFGNGTRLTVT.

The chain carries TRBV19 and TRBJ2-2, with TRBD2 matching over 9 bases. V shed 8 bases, J shed 4 bases, and the junction held 8 bases outside the gene matches. CDR1 LNHDA and CDR2 SQIVND come from the germline V gene (reference sequence). This CDR3 comprises 15 residues. The CDR3 DNA follows: TGTGCCAGTTCCTCTAGCGGGGTATTCACCGGGGAGCTGTTTTTT. Translation: CASSSSGVFTGELFF.

The chain carries TRBV7-9 and TRBJ1-1, with 8 nucleotides matching TRBD1. The CDR3 extends over 14 amino acids. Germline CDR1 is SEHNR and CDR2 is FQNEAQ (reference sequence). The V gene end was trimmed by 5 bases and the J gene end by 1 base; junction bases not matched to a gene: 3. CDR3 loop: CASSDRGGNTEAFF. The CDR3 nucleotides are TGTGCCAGCAGCGACAGGGGCGGGAACACTGAAGCTTTCTTT.

This chain connects TRBV10-3 to TRBJ2-2; 9 bases are a match to TRBD1. This CDR3 spans 13 amino acids. Trimming took 8 bases from V and 4 from J; bases not matched to a gene: 2. Germline-derived CDR1 and CDR2 are ENHRY and SYGVKD. The CDR3 here is CAIGTGITGELFF. CDR3 in DNA: TGTGCCATCGGGACAGGGATCACCGGGGAGCTGTTTTTT.

The chain links TRBV4-1 to TRBJ1-4, with a possible D match to TRBD1 (5 bases). The CDR3 is made up of 18 amino acids. V was shortened by 3 bases and J by 3 bases, with 20 bases between the two germline ends. The germline gives CDR1 MGHRA, CDR2 YSYEKL. The CDR3 coding sequence is TGCGCCAGCAGCCACCCCACAGGACGGTTATCATCTAATGAAAAACTGTTTTTT. This translates into CASSHPTGRLSSNEKLFF.

The chain recombines TRBV6-4 with TRBJ1-1, with D perhaps matching TRBD1 (6 bases). Germline V gene sequence: CDR1 MRHNA, CDR2 SNTAGT. Trimming took 4 bases from V and 4 from J, leaving 10 bases between them. The CDR3 sequence is 13 residues long. The CDR3 is CASSAQGRTEAFF. The CDR3 DNA reads TGTGCCAGCAGTGCTCAGGGGCGCACTGAAGCTTTCTTT.

V usage is TRBV5-1 and J usage is TRBJ2-3; TRBD2 matches at 8 bases. CDR1 is SGHRS and CDR2 is YFSETQ in the germline V gene. V dropped 3 bases and J dropped 0; count of bases not matched to a gene: 9. The CDR3 consists of 17 residues. In DNA form, the CDR3 reads TGCGCCAGCAGCTCGGGGTCTAGCGGGCCTAGCACAGATACGCAGTATTTT. This translates into CASSSGSSGPSTDTQYF.

J is TRBJ1-3 and V is TRBV2, with D unclear. Germline V gene sequence: CDR1 SNHLY, CDR2 FYNNEI. The CDR3 extends over 16 amino acids. V was pared by 3 bases and J by 2 bases, with 14 bases between. CDR3: CASSETPPLAGNTIYF. Here the CDR3 DNA reads TGTGCCAGCAGTGAGACACCTCCGTTGGCTGGAAACACCATATATTTT.

CDR3 sequence (DNA): TGCGCCAGCAGCCAAGATCAGGTCCCCGGCAATCAGCCCCAGCATTTT. It is translated as CASSQDQVPGNQPQHF. The chain recombines TRBV4-1 with TRBJ1-5; D not certain. V was clipped by 0 bases and J by 2 bases, with 11 bases between them. The CDR3 contains 16 residues. The germline gives CDR1 MGHRA, CDR2 YSYEKL.

The V call is TRBV29-1, the J call TRBJ1-2; TRBD1 aligns across 10 bases. This CDR3 has 13 residues. The V gene's germline CDR1 is SQVTM and CDR2 ANQGSEA. Trimming cost V 8 bases and J 5 bases; bases outside gene matches: 8. The CDR3 loop reads CSLRQGAGYGYTF. The CDR3 nucleotides are TGCAGCCTAAGACAGGGGGCAGGGTATGGCTACACCTTC.

As for this clone: Other DNA sequences in the same sample also yield this CDR3. The chain carries TRBV4-1 and TRBJ2-1; 9 bases map to TRBD1. Germline V gene sequence: CDR1 MGHRA, CDR2 YSYEKL. The CDR3 has 14 amino acids. The J segment lost 9 bases and the V segment lost 3 bases, leaving 6 bases of the junction unmatched. The CDR3 loop reads CASSHGTGIGEQFF. CDR3 nucleotide sequence: TGCGCCAGCAGCCATGGGACAGGGATTGGTGAGCAGTTCTTC.

The CDR3 protein is CASSQGWTYEQYF. CDR3 bases: TGCGCCAGCAGTCAGGGTTGGACCTACGAGCAGTACTTC. The rearrangement joins TRBV10-2 to TRBJ2-7; D possibly corresponds to TRBD1 (5 bases). Deletions cut 5 bases from V and 2 bases from J, with 10 bases between. The CDR3 sequence is 13 residues long. CDR1 WSHSY and CDR2 SAAADI come from the germline V gene.

This clone was recorded once. As DNA, the CDR3 is TGTGCCAGCAGTGCAACTAGCGGGGTTTTTTCAGATACGCAGTATTTT. Translation gives CASSATSGVFSDTQYF. This rearrangement joins TRBV6-1 to TRBJ2-3; 10 bases match TRBD2. The CDR3 loop spans 16 amino acids. The V and J ends lost 4 bases and 4 bases, in that order; junction bases with no gene match: 8. Germline CDR1 MNHNS, CDR2 SASEGT.

This chain uses TRBV4-3 with TRBJ1-6, with TRBD1 identical over 10 bases. Trimming cost V 3 bases and J 8 bases; bases outside gene matches: 4. The V gene's germline CDR1 is LGHNA and CDR2 YSLEER. There are 15 residues in the CDR3. Here the CDR3 reads CASSQTGGMDSPLHF. The CDR3 DNA reads as TGCGCCAGCAGCCAGACAGGGGGCATGGATTCACCCCTCCACTTT.